Listed here are 7 T cell receptor beta chains from one sample, sequenced in a study of shared clonotypes between healthy human individuals. CD45RO-negative, CCR7-positively selected cells formed the naive CD8 fraction, excluding terminally differentiated effector memory CD45RA+ cells. Some clones are missing from TCRdb's copy, which holds only in-frame ones; the method was immunoSEQ multiplex PCR. Here the sample spans over 2,000,000 clones, around 93% being singletons. The sequencing sample was made of naive CD8+ T cells from PBMCs. These receptors were taken from a man aged 18 to 35 in good health. Some clones in this sample may be carry-over from other donors' samples.

The CDR3 sequence: CASSWFLDTEAFF. CDR3 nucleotides: TGTGCCAGCAGCTGGTTTTTGGACACTGAAGCTTTCTTT. The V gene is TRBV7-2, the J gene TRBJ1-1; no definite D call. The CDR3 is 13 amino acids. V was trimmed by 4 bases and J by 3 bases, leaving 9 bases between them. Germline lookup yields CDR1 SGHTA and CDR2 FQGNSA.

This clone was found once. CDR3 sequence: CASSVGGGRGIEQFF. CDR3 bases: TGTGCCAGCAGCGTAGGAGGCGGGAGGGGAATTGAGCAGTTCTTC. J is TRBJ2-1 and V is TRBV9, with TRBD2 identical over 9 bases. Looked up from germline, CDR1 is SGDLS and CDR2 is YYNGEE. The CDR3 has 15 amino acids. The J segment lost 9 bases and the V segment lost 0 bases, leaving 7 bases of the junction unmatched.

Comment on this clone: The sample contains more than one DNA sequence encoding this CDR3. The chain uses TRBV27 and TRBJ2-2; D gene ambiguous. V lost 3 bases and J 2 bases, leaving 4 bases between the germline ends. The length of the CDR3 is 13 residues. Germline V gene data show CDR1 as MNHEY and CDR2 as SMNVEV (reference sequence). CDR3 nucleotides: TGTGCCAGCAGTTTCACTAACACCGGGGAGCTGTTTTTT. This encodes CASSFTNTGELFF.

This clone has just one count. The chain recombines TRBV7-9 with TRBJ1-4, with TRBD1 identical over 8 bases. The CDR3 runs to 16 residues. Germline loops: CDR1 SEHNR, CDR2 FQNEAQ (reference sequence). V lost 4 bases, J lost 6 bases, and 10 bases stayed unmatched. This chain's CDR3 is CASSSRQGREDEKLFF. DNA for the CDR3: TGTGCCAGCAGCTCCCGACAGGGGAGGGAGGATGAAAAACTGTTTTTT.

The chain uses TRBV6-1 and TRBJ1-5; D uncertain. The CDR3 loop spans 13 amino acids. The V end lost 6 bases, the J end lost 7 bases, and 13 bases lay between the germline ends. CDR1 MNHNS and CDR2 SASEGT come from the germline V gene. The CDR3 loop reads CASSETLYQPQHF. In nucleotides, the CDR3 is TGTGCCAGCAGCGAGACATTATACCAGCCCCAGCATTTT.

The chain links TRBV27 to TRBJ2-5, with D perhaps matching TRBD2 (7 bases). The CDR3 extends over 15 amino acids. V dropped 5 bases and J dropped 5 bases, with 18 bases sitting between them. In germline, CDR1 is MNHEY, CDR2 SMNVEV (reference sequence). DNA of the CDR3: TGTGCCAGCAGTCCGACACTCGGGGGGCGCGAGACCCAGTACTTC. Protein: CASSPTLGGRETQYF.

The chain is built from TRBV9 and TRBJ2-1; D is possibly TRBD2 (5 bases). Germline CDR1 and CDR2: SGDLS and YYNGEE. The V and J ends lost 2 bases and 6 bases respectively, with 9 bases between them. The CDR3 length is 13 residues. CDR3 DNA sequence: TGTGCCAGCAGCGTGGACGGGATCAATGAGCAGTTCTTC. It codes for CASSVDGINEQFF.